Below, 2 T cell receptor beta chains from the same sample are listed, as sequenced in a study of cytomegalovirus exposure and HLA in healthy donors. PCR used 60 Vbeta primers and 13 Jbeta primers. The data were produced by immunoSEQ multiplex PCR, yet TCRdb's version contains in-frame clones alone and is incomplete. The sample yields 95,000 to 150,000 clones, approximately 83% seen once. Sequences were obtained from PBMCs. The receptors shown here come from a woman between 35 and 50 years old in good health and CMV-seropositive.

The V call is TRBV13, the J call TRBJ1-2; TRBD1 aligns across 11 bases. CDR3 length: 16 amino acids. After removal of 0 bases from V and 7 bases from J, the junction contained 7 bases not matched to a gene. CDR1 is PRHDT and CDR2 is FYEKMQ in the germline V gene (reference sequence). CDR3 in amino acids: CASSLGSGQGVLGYTF. DNA for the CDR3: TGTGCCAGCAGCTTAGGTTCGGGACAGGGGGTTCTTGGCTACACCTTC.

V usage is TRBV19 and J usage is TRBJ2-3; 8 bases are a match to TRBD2. Trimming removed 3 bases from V and 0 bases from J; junction bases left unmatched: 2. The CDR3 sequence is 15 residues long. The germline gives CDR1 LNHDA, CDR2 SQIVND (reference sequence). The CDR3 DNA is TGTGCCAGTAGTATTGGACTAGCTAGCACAGATACGCAGTATTTT. This gives the protein CASSIGLASTDTQYF.